This T cell receptor (beta chain) was profiled in a study of cytomegalovirus exposure and HLA in healthy donors. Study outcomes and limitations: It was about 150 TCR beta chains that were listed as cytomegalovirus-associated. TCR beta V segments were, for the most part, productive about 87% or about 30% of the time in an earlier analysis. Using a false discovery rate of 0.05, a later analysis showed that roughly 16,000 TCR beta sequences were associated with HLA alleles.

The PCR contained 60 Vbeta and 13 Jbeta primers. This table comes from immunoSEQ multiplex PCR, and its TCRdb copy is limited to in-frame clones, with some not included. Here the sample spans some 100,000 clones, 74% being singletons. A remark on this clone: Its target is not known.

Germline V CDR1 and CDR2: LNHDA, SQIVND (reference sequence). The CDR3 totals 13 residues. Trimming pared 7 bases from V and 1 base from J, leaving 10 bases between. V is TRBV19 and J is TRBJ1-1; D gene uncertain. This clonotype originated in a woman aged 45-59 years in good health and CMV-seropositive. The sequenced material came from PBMCs. The CDR3 DNA follows: TGTGCCAGTACTCTTTCCAGGAACACTGAAGCTTTCTTT. Its protein is CASTLSRNTEAFF.